This TCR beta chain was identified in a study of T cell responses to AZD1222 COVID-19 vaccine (dated by TCRdb to about 2021). In the study overall: A total of 230 to 250 trial participants underwent TCR sequencing, of whom nearly 210 received two doses of AZD1222 and about 26 received two doses of the MenACWY control vaccine. Trial participants were enrolled by age into 18-55, 56-69 and 70-plus year subgroups, with around 150, 28 and 57 TCR-sequenced participants respectively.

The CDR3 regions of human TCRbeta chains were analyzed by immunosequencing. In the source study's methods: Repertoire TCRs were checked for matches against a reference library of SARS-CoV-2-specific TCRs that had been generated using the MIRA antigen-specificity platform. Breadth meant the fraction of unique TCRs that were SARS-CoV-2-associated, whereas depth meant the fraction of total T cells that were SARS-CoV-2-associated. Each spike-specific TCR was assigned to its reactive spike region and to a CD4 or CD8 class using the MIRA data. Log10-transformed breadth and depth values were compared by one-way ANOVA with Sidak's multiple comparisons tests. Here the immuneACCESS table is served through TCRdb, limited to in-frame sequences with V and J called. Missing clones are a known gap in these copies; in checked studies unresolved V genes cover under half, and the rest lacks a known reason. That table gives V, J and clone size, and the DNA gave D and trimming. The sample table shows 85,000 to 90,000 clones, and roughly nine tenths are seen once. The ten top clones hold approximately 5.2% of the sample.

Paper-wide results and their limitations: The 56-69-year group was small, and its depth increase did not reach significance, likely because of low power. Reportedly, almost half of the unique spike-specific TCRs recognized epitopes lying outside the regions that are mutated in the B.1.351 and B.1.1.7 variants. Because no day 14 peak-response samples were available, repertoires were characterized only after the peak T cell response. CD4 TCRs associated with the vaccine covered the entire spike protein, and the dominant responses were in regions 160-218 and 743-854. Spike-specific TCR breadth and depth rose significantly after two AZD1222 doses compared with day 0 and with MenACWY recipients. Conclusions about previously exposed vaccinees were limited because only 5 or 6 AZD1222 recipients were SARS-CoV-2 seropositive at baseline. Most participants were white British and females outnumbered males, and the authors suggested that clonal diversity may have been underestimated.

Sample time point, as interpreted from the label and publication: about 28 days (+/-7) after the second vaccine dose. AZD1222 recipients given second doses at about 4 weeks or at about 12 weeks were pooled, since spike-specific TCR depth and breadth were not found to differ between the two schedules. Vaccinee samples came from UK trials COV001 and COV002, including a single-blind randomized controlled phase 2/3 trial of AZD1222 (ChAdOx1 nCoV-19) in healthy adults. For TCRbeta chain sequencing, PBMC samples were collected from trial participants at day 0 and at day 28 after the second dose. Cut back by 1 base and 1 base, the V and J ends lie 8 bases apart. The CDR3 has 14 amino acids, counting the end cysteine and phenylalanine. This entry keeps only the CDR3 DNA: 42 bases, framed from base 1. The germline V gene specifies SGHRS as CDR1 and YFSETQ as CDR2. About this clone: Its antigen target is currently unknown. The sample holds no much larger clone one base away, and base qualities are not on file.

The source was peripheral blood, collected 28 days after the second AZD1222 dose. The sequence joins TRBV5-1 to TRBJ1-1; there is no confident call for the D gene. The receptor was derived from an adult who received the AZD1222 COVID-19 vaccine. This receptor has the CDR3 CASSLYVTNTEAFF. The DNA sequence follows: TGCGCCAGCAGCTTGTACGTCACGAACACTGAAGCTTTCTTT.